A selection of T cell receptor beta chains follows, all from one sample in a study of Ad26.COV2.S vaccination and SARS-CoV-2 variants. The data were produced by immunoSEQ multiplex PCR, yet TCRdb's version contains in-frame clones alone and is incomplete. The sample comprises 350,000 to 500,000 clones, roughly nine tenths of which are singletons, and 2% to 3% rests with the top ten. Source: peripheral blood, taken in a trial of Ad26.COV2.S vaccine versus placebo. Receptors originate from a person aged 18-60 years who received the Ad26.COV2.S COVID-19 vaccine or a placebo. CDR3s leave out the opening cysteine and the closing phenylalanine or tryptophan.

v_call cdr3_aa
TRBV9 ASSVDRALYNEQF
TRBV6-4 ASSAGVSTDTQY
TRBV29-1 SVVRATEAF
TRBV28 ATAAGNNSPLH
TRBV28 ASSLRRETVNEQF
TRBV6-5 ASSTTGALAGELF
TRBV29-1 SVLSQGYGYT
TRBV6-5 ASRRLAGDFYEQY
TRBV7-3 ASSPAGGQNTGELF
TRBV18 ASSPSGDDYGYT
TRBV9 ASSVRSGGTGELF
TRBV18 ASSPDARETQY
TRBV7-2 ASSPRGAGYVGDGYT
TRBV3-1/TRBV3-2 ASSPHCPGQRDNEQF
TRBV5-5 ASSLGLAGGTGELF
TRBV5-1 ASSYAGGGGETQY
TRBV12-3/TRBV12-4 ASSRQVNEKLF
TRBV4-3 ASSQDLAGGAGELF
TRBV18 ASSPRTGTYYGYT
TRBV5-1 ASRAGLANEKLF